One and the same sample provided the 30 T cell receptor beta chains below, sequenced in a study of T-cell reconstitution after alpha-beta-depleted transplantation in children. Preparing the TCRbeta library involved the use of unique molecular identifiers. TCRdb reanalysed the PCR reads using MiXCR and keeps one entry per CDR3 protein. The table records around 480,000 distinct CDR3 sequences, 30% to 35% of them present only once. This sample comprised PBMCs from the stem cell graft donor, obtained from the stem cell graft. The receptors come from a human donor who donated a stem cell graft to a child with aplastic anemia.

This clonotype was recorded at least ten times. The chain combines TRBV6-5 with TRBJ2-7; a weak D match, TRBD1 (5 bases). Trimming stripped 0 bases from V and 2 bases from J, with 8 bases between. Germline V gene data show CDR1 as MNHEY and CDR2 as SVGAGI. The CDR3 is made up of 14 amino acids. The CDR3 protein is CASSYSLTAYEQYF. The CDR3 nucleotides are TGTGCCAGCAGTTACTCGTTGACAGCCTACGAGCAGTACTTC.

V and J are TRBV7-9 and TRBJ2-4; the D gene is possibly TRBD2 (5 bases). The CDR3 covers 16 residues. V was trimmed by 4 bases and J by 0 bases, leaving 13 bases between them. From germline, CDR1 is SEHNR and CDR2 FQNEAQ (reference sequence). CDR3 coding DNA: TGTGCCAGCAGCTCTTGGACTGAACTAGCCAAAAACATTCAGTACTTC. Its translation: CASSSWTELAKNIQYF.

Concerning this clonotype itself: A much more abundant neighbour one base away suggests this may be a read error. This chain connects TRBV29-1 to TRBJ2-1; TRBD2 matches at 10 bases. The length of the CDR3 is 17 residues. CDR1 SQVTM and CDR2 ANQGSEA come from the germline V gene. CDR3 DNA: TGCAGCATTGAGCCTACGGGACTAGCGATGTCTTACAATGAGCAGTTCTTC. Residues: CSIEPTGLAMSYNEQFF.

This clonotype was detected only a few times. V usage is TRBV5-1 and J usage is TRBJ2-1; 9 positions agree with TRBD2. The CDR3 is 15 residues long. V shed 4 bases, J shed 4 bases, and the junction held 6 bases outside the gene matches. Germline assignment: CDR1 SGHRS and CDR2 YFSETQ. The CDR3 nucleotides read TGCGCCAGCAGCGTTAGCGGGAGTGGGTACAATGAGCAGTTCTTC. It encodes CASSVSGSGYNEQFF.

The chain joins TRBV7-2 to TRBJ2-1; tentative D call: TRBD2 (5 bases). V was clipped by 6 bases and J by 7 bases, with 13 bases between them. The CDR3 is 13 residues long. In germline, CDR1 is SGHTA, CDR2 FQGNSA. In DNA, the CDR3 is TGTGCCAGCAGGAACTCGGACTCTAATGAGCAGTTCTTC. Amino acid sequence: CASRNSDSNEQFF.

The chain is built from TRBV27 and TRBJ2-1, with a tentative D call TRBD1 (7 bases). In germline, CDR1 is MNHEY, CDR2 SMNVEV (reference sequence). The CDR3 loop spans 16 amino acids. Between the trimmed V and J ends, which lost 3 bases and 0 bases, there was a span of 12 bases. This CDR3 reads CASSLTGRSSYNEQFF. The CDR3 coding sequence is TGTGCCAGCAGTTTGACAGGGAGGAGCTCCTACAATGAGCAGTTCTTC.

The gene calls are TRBV6-1 and TRBJ2-5, with 9 bases aligning to TRBD2. This CDR3 is 15 amino acids long. Germline CDR1 MNHNS, CDR2 SASEGT. Trimming cost V 6 bases and J 5 bases; bases outside gene matches: 10. Here the CDR3 reads CASSLGTSPSETQYF. DNA for the CDR3: TGTGCCAGCAGCCTTGGGACTAGCCCGTCCGAGACCCAGTACTTC.

This sequence joins TRBV7-2 and TRBJ2-2, with D possibly matching TRBD2 (6 bases). Germline lookup yields CDR1 SGHTA and CDR2 FQGNSA. The V end was cut by 5 bases, the J end by 1 base, with 14 bases between. CDR3 length: 16 residues. In nucleotides, the CDR3 is TGTGCCAGCAGCCCCCCGGGTAGCGGGAACACCGGGGAGCTGTTTTTT. Translating it yields CASSPPGSGNTGELFF.

This clonotype was counted a few times. This chain links TRBV6-2 or TRBV6-3 with TRBJ2-7; TRBD2 matches at 11 bases. Trimming removed 0 bases from V and 7 bases from J; junction bases left unmatched: 8. Per germline, CDR1 MNHEY and CDR2 SVGEGT. This CDR3 is 16 amino acids long. CDR3 coding DNA: TGTGCCAGCAGTTACTCGAAACTAGCGGGAGTCGGAGAGCAGTACTTC. This translates into CASSYSKLAGVGEQYF.

Ten or more counts support this clonotype. The J gene is TRBJ1-1, the V gene TRBV10-3; D unclear. CDR3 size: 11 residues. Germline-derived CDR1 and CDR2 are ENHRY and SYGVKD. The V end lost 6 bases, the J end lost 1 base, and 3 bases lay between the germline ends. The CDR3 DNA is TGTGCCATCAGGGAGAACACTGAAGCTTTCTTT. It translates to CAIRENTEAFF.

The V gene is TRBV29-1, the J gene TRBJ1-1, with unresolved D. The CDR3 spans 13 residues. The V gene's germline CDR1 is SQVTM and CDR2 ANQGSEA. V lost 0 bases, J lost 5 bases, and 10 bases lay in between. CDR3 region: CSVEDQVGTEAFF. As DNA, the CDR3 is TGCAGCGTTGAAGATCAAGTGGGGACTGAAGCTTTCTTT.

This clonotype was detected a few times. The V call is TRBV7-9, the J call TRBJ2-3; D perhaps matches TRBD1 (6 bases). CDR1 and CDR2 from the germline V gene are SEHNR and FQNEAQ (reference sequence). Trimming cost V 4 bases and J 7 bases, with 18 bases left between them. The CDR3 has 15 residues. CDR3 sequence: CASSSDRSRTHTQYF. CDR3 sequence (DNA): TGTGCCAGCAGCTCAGACAGGTCACGGACCCATACGCAGTATTTT. The entire variable domain, with the rest obtained from reference TRBV7-9 and TRBJ2-3, is as follows: DTGVSQNPRHKITKRGQNVTFRCDPISEHNRLYWYRQTLGQGPEFLTYFQNEAQLEKSRLLSDRFSAERPKGSFSTLEIQRTEQGDSAMYLCASSSDRSRTHTQYFGPGTRLTVL.

The chain couples TRBV7-2 to TRBJ2-4; a possible D gene is TRBD2 (6 bases). Germline lookup yields CDR1 SGHTA and CDR2 FQGNSA. Between the trimmed V and J ends, which lost 5 bases and 8 bases, there was a span of 10 bases. There are 12 residues in the CDR3. The CDR3 DNA reads as TGTGCCAGCAGCGCGGAGGGATACATTCAGTACTTC. It codes for CASSAEGYIQYF.

The sample holds a few counts of this clonotype. DNA of the CDR3: TGTGCCAGCAGTGGGGGGGAGCTGTTTTTT. This encodes CASSGGELFF. The gene calls are TRBV25-1 and TRBJ2-2; D uncertain. Germline lookup yields CDR1 MGHDK and CDR2 SYGVNS. The CDR3 sequence is 10 residues long. Between the trimmed V and J ends, which lost 4 bases and 8 bases, there was a span of 2 bases. Filled out from reference TRBV25-1 and TRBJ2-2, the complete variable domain reads EADIYQTPRYLVIGTGKKITLECSQTMGHDKMYWYQQDPGMELHLIHYSYGVNSTEKGDLSSESTVSRIRTEHFPLTLESARPSHTSQYLCASSGGELFFGEGSRLTVL.

This sequence joins TRBV11-1 and TRBJ1-1; 7 positions agree with TRBD1. The junction had 14 bases not matched to a gene; V was cut back by 1 base and J by 3 bases. The V gene's germline CDR1 is SGHAT and CDR2 FQDESV (reference sequence). CDR3 size: 18 residues. The CDR3 nucleotides read TGTGCCAGCAGCTTAGGTGGAGGGGGCTCCCCTCTGGACACTGAAGCTTTCTTT. Its protein is CASSLGGGGSPLDTEAFF.

V and J are TRBV7-2 and TRBJ1-2; D unclear. The germline V and J ends were trimmed by 2 bases and 6 bases, with 16 bases remaining between them. The CDR3 is made up of 15 amino acids. Germline values: CDR1 SGHTA, CDR2 FQGNSA. CDR3 region: CASSLIELGLNGYTF. CDR3 nucleotide sequence: TGTGCCAGCAGCTTAATCGAACTTGGGCTGAATGGCTACACCTTC.

The rearrangement links TRBV2 to TRBJ2-7; 7 bases agree with TRBD2. Trimming at V came to 8 bases and at J to 8 bases, leaving 18 bases not matched to a gene. The CDR3 contains 15 residues. CDR1 and CDR2 from the germline V gene are SNHLY and FYNNEI. CDR3 DNA: TGTGCCAGCTTCGGAACGGGGGGAGTGAGTAGGAAGCAGTACTTC. It yields the protein CASFGTGGVSRKQYF. Full variable domain (outside the CDR3, taken from reference TRBV2 and TRBJ2-7): EPEVTQTPSHQVTQMGQEVILRCVPISNHLYFYWYRQILGQKVEFLVSFYNNEISEKSEIFDDQFSVERPDGSNFTLKIRSTKLEDSAMYFCASFGTGGVSRKQYFGPGTRLTVT.

This clonotype was observed a single time. The chain links TRBV11-2 to TRBJ2-2; a weak D match, TRBD2 (6 bases). V was pared by 5 bases and J by 1 base, with 14 bases between. Germline V gene data show CDR1 as SGHAT and CDR2 as FQNNGV. The CDR3 covers 16 residues. The CDR3 nucleotides read TGTGCCAGCAGCACCCAGGCGGGGCGGAACACCGGGGAGCTGTTTTTT. Protein sequence: CASSTQAGRNTGELFF.

Regarding this clonotype: At one boundary the junction diverges from the germline segment, which might be a read error. As DNA, the CDR3 is TGTGCCAGCAGCTTAGTGGGTAGCGGCCCCCCGCGGGACTTC. Its protein product is CASSLVGSGPPRDF. The chain employs TRBV7-2 and TRBJ2-7, with D perhaps TRBD2 (6 bases). This CDR3 has 14 residues. Germline V gene data show CDR1 as SGHTA and CDR2 as FQGNSA.

This clonotype has more than one count but fewer than ten. This rearrangement joins TRBV6-2 or TRBV6-3 to TRBJ2-1; D ambiguous. The ends were cut back, 0 bases at V and 6 bases at J, with 9 bases in the middle. This CDR3 has 14 residues. Per germline, CDR1 MNHEY and CDR2 SVGEGT. The chain's CDR3 is CASSYSDQVNEQFF. DNA of the CDR3: TGTGCCAGCAGTTACTCCGACCAAGTCAATGAGCAGTTCTTC.

This clonotype was detected a few times. V gene TRBV20-1 combines with J gene TRBJ1-1, with D tentatively TRBD1 (5 bases). The CDR3 loop spans 14 amino acids. Germline CDR1 is DFQATT and CDR2 is SNEGSKA (reference sequence). Trimming cost V 0 bases and J 2 bases, with 10 bases left between them. In nucleotides, the CDR3 is TGCAGTGCTAGAGATGGGGGACCAAACACTGAAGCTTTCTTT. Its protein product is CSARDGGPNTEAFF.

This clonotype has just a few counts. This chain connects TRBV12-3 or TRBV12-4 to TRBJ1-1; TRBD1 aligns across 8 bases. V lost 6 bases, J lost 4 bases, and 16 bases stayed unmatched. This CDR3 region has 17 residues. CDR3 loop: CASSPPRTGWVSTEAFF. CDR3 DNA: TGTGCCAGCAGCCCCCCAAGGACAGGGTGGGTGAGCACTGAAGCTTTCTTT.

The chain is built from TRBV7-2 and TRBJ1-3, with D unresolved. V lost 3 bases to trimming and J lost 0 bases, with 9 bases between them. The CDR3 sequence is 15 residues long. Germline V gives CDR1 SGHTA, CDR2 FQGNSA. The CDR3: CASSLGLRSGNTIYF. DNA for the CDR3: TGTGCCAGCAGCTTGGGGTTGCGCTCTGGAAACACCATATATTTT. Full variable domain (remainder filled in from reference TRBV7-2 and TRBJ1-3): GAGVSQSPSNKVTEKGKDVELRCDPISGHTALYWYRQSLGQGLEFLIYFQGNSAPDKSGLPSDRFSAERTGGSVSTLTIQRTQQEDSAVYLCASSLGLRSGNTIYFGEGSWLTVV.

This chain uses TRBV18 with TRBJ2-7; possible D gene TRBD1, 5 bases. Trimming left V 6 bases short and J 4 bases short, with 13 bases between. Germline V gene sequence: CDR1 KGHSH, CDR2 LQKENI. The CDR3 length is 13 residues. CDR3 amino acids: CASSSRVGYEQYF. CDR3 coding DNA: TGTGCCAGCTCGAGCAGGGTTGGGTACGAGCAGTACTTC.

The rearrangement links TRBV29-1 to TRBJ1-1, with D unresolved. The CDR3 totals 11 residues. Trimming left V 4 bases short and J 4 bases short, with 7 bases between. The germline V gene encodes CDR1 SQVTM and CDR2 ANQGSEA. The CDR3: CSVAPATEAFF. In nucleotides, the CDR3 is TGCAGCGTTGCCCCTGCCACTGAAGCTTTCTTT.

This rearrangement joins TRBV6-6 to TRBJ2-1, with D tentatively TRBD1 (6 bases). The germline V gene encodes CDR1 MNHNY and CDR2 SVGAGI (reference sequence). This CDR3 has 13 amino acids. The V and J ends lost 2 bases and 5 bases respectively, with 7 bases between them. The CDR3 protein is CASSYTGNNEQFF. DNA for the CDR3: TGTGCCAGCAGTTACACAGGGAACAATGAGCAGTTCTTC.

This clonotype appeared a few times. The junction and the germline gene differ at one end; a read error may be behind it. The chain combines TRBV5-1 with TRBJ1-5; possibly TRBD1 for D (5 bases). Germline CDR1 reads SGHRS; CDR2 reads YFSETQ. The CDR3 contains 14 residues. DNA for the CDR3: TGCGCCAGCAGTTTGGGGGGGTATAATCAGCCCCAGCATTTT. Encoded protein: CASSLGGYNQPQHF.

The rearrangement uses TRBV27 and TRBJ2-3; no definite D call. CDR1 is MNHEY, CDR2 SMNVEV, per germline (reference sequence). This CDR3 comprises 14 residues. Trimming cost V 3 bases and J 2 bases, with 9 bases left between them. The DNA for the CDR3 is TGTGCCAGCAGTTTTGCAAGTTACACAGATACGCAGTATTTT. It codes for CASSFASYTDTQYF.

J is TRBJ1-5 and V is TRBV7-9, with D possibly being TRBD1 (5 bases). Deletions cut 7 bases from V and 12 bases from J, with 19 bases between. Germline CDR1 is SEHNR and CDR2 is FQNEAQ (reference sequence). This CDR3 is built from 13 residues. In nucleotides, the CDR3 is TGTGCCAGCACCCTCCCCCACCGGGACCGCCAGCATTTT. This gives the protein CASTLPHRDRQHF.

This chain uses TRBV11-1 with TRBJ2-3; 13 bases agree with TRBD2. The V gene end was trimmed by 5 bases and the J gene end by 1 base; junction bases not matched to a gene: 9. This CDR3 is built from 18 residues. Germline-derived CDR1 and CDR2 are SGHAT and FQDESV (reference sequence). CDR3 bases: TGTGCCAGCAGCATCACTAGCGGGAGGGCCCCGGGCACAGATACGCAGTATTTT. It specifies CASSITSGRAPGTDTQYF.